The entry below describes one TCR beta chain. These data come from a study of blood T cell repertoires in COVID-19. Study details: Sites in the United States, Italy and Spain provided acute and convalescent COVID-19 samples. In each case, the material was cDNA or gDNA derived from T cells, B-cell-depleted T cells, or PBMCs.

Per the germline V gene, CDR1 is SGHNT and CDR2 is YYREEE (reference sequence). The CDR3 covers 12 residues. The V end was cut by 0 bases, the J end by 8 bases, with 8 bases between. Per the authors' pipeline: Reference gene primer amplification gave nucleated cell count estimates. Clones were read by immunoSEQ multiplex PCR, and TCRdb kept only the in-frame ones, dropping some. D and trimming come from the DNA, and the V and J calls and clone size come from that table. The data show 110,000 to 150,000 clones, with approximately 80% seen just once and roughly 4.7% held by the top ten. The gene calls are TRBV5-4 and TRBJ1-1; D not certain. This clonotype was sampled from a woman in her forties or fifties with acute or convalescent COVID-19. The sample comprised peripheral blood. CDR3 sequence: CASSLEGVEAFF. The CDR3 nucleotides are TGTGCCAGCAGCTTGGAGGGAGTCGAAGCTTTCTTT.